What follows are 19 T cell receptor beta chains derived from one specimen sequenced in a study of Tregs in tolerant kidney transplant recipients. TCRdb keeps only in-frame clones here, not all; method: immunoSEQ multiplex PCR. The table includes tens of thousands of clones, approximately 80% detected once. Their target antigens are unknown. Sequencing used Tregs from blood cultured with allogeneic cells. All receptors derive from a human donor in good health.

J is TRBJ1-2 and V is TRBV4-3; D is unclear. Germline values: CDR1 LGHNA, CDR2 YSLEER. The CDR3 covers 16 residues. The germline V and J ends were trimmed by 1 base and 3 bases, with 15 bases remaining between them. CDR3 sequence: CASSQGVKRKYYGYTF. The CDR3 region has the DNA TGCGCCAGCAGCCAAGGGGTAAAAAGGAAATACTATGGCTACACCTTC.

The chain combines TRBV19 with TRBJ1-1; 7 nucleotides agree with TRBD1. V lost 7 bases, J lost 2 bases, and 7 bases stayed unmatched. This CDR3 comprises 14 residues. CDR1 LNHDA and CDR2 SQIVND come from the germline V gene (reference sequence). CDR3 residues: CASNLRQGNTEAFF. CDR3 DNA sequence: TGTGCCAGTAATCTACGACAGGGAAACACTGAAGCTTTCTTT.

The chain uses TRBV5-1 and TRBJ2-7; 8 positions agree with TRBD1. The CDR3 has 15 amino acids. Per the germline V gene, CDR1 is SGHRS and CDR2 is YFSETQ. V trimming: 4 bases; J trimming: 5 bases; junction bases outside the gene matches: 11. CDR3 sequence reads: CASSVDRVREDEQYF. The CDR3 region has the DNA TGCGCCAGCAGCGTGGACAGGGTTAGGGAGGACGAGCAGTACTTC.

This clone was observed a handful of times. The same CDR3 is also encoded by other DNA sequences in this sample. The rearrangement links TRBV5-5 to TRBJ2-1; TRBD1 agrees at 7 bases. Trimming took 4 bases from V and 7 from J; bases not matched to a gene: 11. CDR1 and CDR2 (germline): SGHKS, YYEKEE (reference sequence). The CDR3 extends over 15 amino acids. The CDR3 loop reads CASSQGVWPGNEQFF. Written as DNA, the CDR3 is TGTGCCAGCAGCCAGGGGGTCTGGCCGGGGAATGAGCAGTTCTTC.

The chain uses TRBV2 and TRBJ1-2; no clear D gene. V shed 4 bases and J shed 8 bases, with 14 bases lying between them. Germline CDR1 SNHLY, CDR2 FYNNEI. The CDR3 extends over 13 amino acids. CDR3 protein: CASSVGREGGYTF. Written as DNA, the CDR3 is TGTGCCAGCAGTGTCGGTAGGGAGGGCGGCTACACCTTC.

V and J are TRBV7-2 and TRBJ1-2; possibly TRBD1 for D (6 bases). Per germline, CDR1 SGHTA and CDR2 FQGNSA. V gave up 0 bases and J gave up 6 bases, with 14 bases separating them. CDR3 size: 15 residues. CDR3 in amino acids: CASSLARVAGDGYTF. CDR3 bases: TGTGCCAGCAGCTTAGCGCGGGTAGCAGGGGATGGCTACACCTTC.

The chain combines TRBV2 with TRBJ2-1; 8 nucleotides match TRBD2. The germline V gene has CDR1 SNHLY and CDR2 FYNNEI. The CDR3 is 15 residues long. With 6 bases clipped from V and 8 bases from J, the junction kept 12 bases outside the gene matches. Here the CDR3 DNA reads TGTGCCAGCAGCGAGTACGGGACTAGAATCGATGAGCAGTTCTTC. This gives the protein CASSEYGTRIDEQFF. Full variable domain (remainder filled in from reference TRBV2 and TRBJ2-1): EPEVTQTPSHQVTQMGQEVILRCVPISNHLYFYWYRQILGQKVEFLVSFYNNEISEKSEIFDDQFSVERPDGSNFTLKIRSTKLEDSAMYFCASSEYGTRIDEQFFGPGTRLTVL.

The chain uses TRBV7-8 and TRBJ1-5; weak D call: TRBD1 (5 bases). The CDR3 is 17 residues long. V lost 1 base and J lost 7, with 20 bases in between. The germline V gene has CDR1 SGHVS and CDR2 FQNEAQ. CDR3 sequence (DNA): TGTGCCAGCAGCTTAGGAGGAGGTTGGGGGTACTGGCAGCCCCAGCATTTT. Protein sequence: CASSLGGGWGYWQPQHF.

The chain employs TRBV4-1 and TRBJ2-1; maybe TRBD2 (7 bases). This CDR3 contains 18 residues. V gave up 0 bases and J gave up 7 bases, with 22 bases separating them. The germline gives CDR1 MGHRA, CDR2 YSYEKL. The chain's CDR3 is CASSQDRTLRGGENEQFF. The DNA of the CDR3 is TGCGCCAGCAGCCAAGATCGAACATTGAGGGGGGGTGAGAATGAGCAGTTCTTC.

The chain has TRBV10-3 and TRBJ1-5, with D unclear. CDR3 length equals 12 residues. The germline V gene encodes CDR1 ENHRY and CDR2 SYGVKD. With 10 bases removed from V and 4 bases from J, the gap between germline ends came to 11 bases. CDR3 nucleotides: TGTGCCACGGGTACCGGTAATCAGCCCCAGCATTTT. This gives the protein CATGTGNQPQHF.

The V and J genes are TRBV7-2 and TRBJ2-7; 8 nucleotides match TRBD2. The J segment lost 0 bases and the V segment lost 4 bases, leaving 5 bases of the junction unmatched. The CDR3 runs to 15 residues. The germline gives CDR1 SGHTA, CDR2 FQGNSA. CDR3 region: CASSSTSGNSYEQYF. As DNA, the CDR3 is TGTGCCAGCAGCTCCACTAGCGGTAACTCCTACGAGCAGTACTTC.

The chain employs TRBV29-1 and TRBJ1-2; D may be TRBD1 (5 bases). The V end lost 7 bases, the J end lost 8 bases, and 14 bases lay between the germline ends. This CDR3 has 11 amino acids. Germline V lookup: CDR1 SQVTM, CDR2 ANQGSEA. The CDR3 bases are TGCAGCGGTGCAGGGTCCTGGGGCTACACCTTC. Translation: CSGAGSWGYTF.

Comments on this clone: No DNA is shown, since the ends of the CDR3 on it are uncertain; the CDR3 is the one TCRdb lists. This CDR3 reads CASTLHFAEQYF. This chain joins TRBV7-9 and TRBJ2-7; the table assigns TRBD2, which was not confirmed against the DNA. Germline CDR1 and CDR2: SEHNR and FQNEAQ (reference sequence). The CDR3 region is 12 residues in length, termini included.

This chain uses TRBV5-4 with TRBJ2-3, with 9 nucleotides matching TRBD2. V gave up 10 bases and J gave up 0 bases; unmatched junction bases: 12. Per germline, CDR1 SGHNT and CDR2 YYREEE (reference sequence). This CDR3 comprises 16 residues. The CDR3 is CAPGLAGPLSTDTQYF. CDR3 DNA: TGTGCCCCGGGGCTAGCGGGGCCCCTAAGCACAGATACGCAGTATTTT.

The V and J genes are TRBV7-9 and TRBJ2-1, with TRBD2 matching over 9 bases. Germline CDR1 is SEHNR and CDR2 is FQNEAQ (reference sequence). Trimming took 5 bases from V and 7 from J; bases not matched to a gene: 6. CDR3 length: 14 residues. Here the CDR3 reads CASSRSGGPNEQFF. The CDR3 DNA reads TGTGCCAGCAGCCGTAGCGGGGGACCTAATGAGCAGTTCTTC.

This clone was counted a single time. The rearrangement joins TRBV19 to TRBJ2-6; D unresolved. Germline V gives CDR1 LNHDA, CDR2 SQIVND (reference sequence). CDR3 size: 13 residues. Trimming left V 7 bases short and J 0 bases short, with 4 bases between. In DNA form, the CDR3 reads TGTGCCAGTAAAATCTCTGGGGCCAACGTCCTGACTTTC. It is translated as CASKISGANVLTF.

This chain uses TRBV10-2 with TRBJ1-2; D possibly corresponds to TRBD1 (5 bases). V lost 6 bases and J lost 4, with 9 bases in between. The CDR3 extends over 12 amino acids. The V gene's germline CDR1 is WSHSY and CDR2 SAAADI. CDR3 protein: CASSRGSYGYTF. CDR3 DNA sequence: TGCGCCAGCAGCCGGGGCAGCTATGGCTACACCTTC.

The chain joins TRBV6-5 to TRBJ1-2; 8 bases line up with TRBD1. This CDR3 has 13 amino acids. Germline-derived CDR1 and CDR2 are MNHEY and SVGAGI. V was clipped by 7 bases and J by 6 bases; unmatched bases: 7. The CDR3 sequence is CASNHRQGNGYTF. For the CDR3, the DNA is TGTGCCAGCAATCATAGACAGGGGAATGGCTACACCTTC.

This clone occurred once. The chain has TRBV6-5 and TRBJ2-3, with TRBD2 identical over 14 bases. The CDR3 has 16 residues. Germline V gives CDR1 MNHEY, CDR2 SVGAGI. V trimming: 3 bases; J trimming: 4 bases; junction bases outside the gene matches: 3. This CDR3 reads CASSYRLAGGPDTQYF. In nucleotides, the CDR3 is TGTGCCAGCAGTTATAGACTAGCGGGGGGGCCAGATACGCAGTATTTT.